The 28 T cell receptor beta chains below were found in one sample sequenced in a study of regulatory T cells in long-lasting Graves disease. The time point was: persistent/refractory GD, antithyroid drugs over 5 years with positive TRAb. From PBMCs, RNA was extracted and then used to make the TCR library. Assembly of TCR beta libraries relied on iRepertoire HTBI primers together with Arm-PCR of CDR3 regions. TCRdb re-analysed the multiplex PCR reads in MiXCR, keeping a single row per CDR3 protein. Altogether about 400,000 distinct CDR3 sequences are present, less than 25% being singletons, with the ten largest covering about a fifth. The source material was peripheral blood mononuclear cells (PBMCs), sampled when the disease was refractory, from a patient treated with antithyroid drugs. These receptors originate from a female donor with Graves disease.

This clonotype was seen repeatedly, ten times or more. V is TRBV7-2 and J is TRBJ1-4, with D tentatively TRBD1 (6 bases). V gave up 5 bases and J gave up 2 bases, with 12 bases separating them. Germline V gene sequence: CDR1 SGHTA, CDR2 FQGNSA. The CDR3 runs 15 residues. The CDR3 sequence: CASSPRGGTNEKLFF. CDR3 nucleotide sequence: TGTGCCAGCAGCCCAAGGGGGGGCACTAATGAAAAACTGTTTTTT.

This clonotype appeared many times. This sequence joins TRBV28 and TRBJ1-5; no reliable D call. CDR1 and CDR2 from the germline V gene are MDHEN and SYDVKM. V gave up 3 bases and J gave up 2 bases, with 11 bases separating them. The CDR3 runs to 15 residues. The CDR3 coding sequence is TGTGCCAGCAGTTTCCCCGCTGGGGGCAATCAGCCCCAGCATTTT. As protein: CASSFPAGGNQPQHF.

This clonotype has more than one count but fewer than ten. This chain uses TRBV20-1 with TRBJ1-6; possibly TRBD1 for D (6 bases). CDR1 and CDR2 from the germline V gene are DFQATT and SNEGSKA (reference sequence). The CDR3 length is 17 residues. Between the trimmed V and J ends, which lost 0 bases and 3 bases, there was a span of 15 bases. The CDR3: CSARDLIQGFYNSPLHF. CDR3 nucleotides: TGCAGTGCTAGAGATTTAATACAGGGATTCTATAATTCACCCCTCCACTTT.

This chain uses TRBV7-2 with TRBJ1-2, with TRBD1 matching over 10 bases. With V trimmed by 7 bases and J by 2 bases, 4 bases remained unmatched. The CDR3 extends over 14 amino acids. From germline, CDR1 is SGHTA and CDR2 FQGNSA. The CDR3 DNA follows: TGTGCCAGCAAGCCGGGACAGGGGAACTATGGCTACACCTTC. Translating gives CASKPGQGNYGYTF. Complete variable domain (other parts from reference TRBV7-2 and TRBJ1-2): GAGVSQSPSNKVTEKGKDVELRCDPISGHTALYWYRQSLGQGLEFLIYFQGNSAPDKSGLPSDRFSAERTGGSVSTLTIQRTQQEDSAVYLCASKPGQGNYGYTFGSGTRLTVV.

J is TRBJ2-5 and V is TRBV5-4; D is possibly TRBD1 (5 bases). The CDR3 sequence is 15 residues long. Per germline, CDR1 SGHNT and CDR2 YYREEE (reference sequence). The germline V and J ends were trimmed by 2 bases and 3 bases, with 14 bases remaining between them. CDR3 amino acids: CASSFRTPEKETQYF. The DNA for the CDR3 is TGTGCCAGCAGCTTCAGGACACCAGAGAAAGAGACCCAGTACTTC.

The rearrangement uses TRBV7-2 and TRBJ2-3; TRBD2 aligns across 13 bases. The junction had 8 bases not matched to a gene; V was cut back by 6 bases and J by 5 bases. The germline CDR1 and CDR2 sequences are SGHTA and FQGNSA. The CDR3 has 16 amino acids. CDR3 nucleotide sequence: TGTGCCAGCAGTCCAGGACTAGCGGGGGAAAGAGATACGCAGTATTTT. Residues: CASSPGLAGERDTQYF.

V usage is TRBV19 and J usage is TRBJ1-1; D unresolved. Trimming shortened V by 5 bases and J by 10 bases, and 11 bases separated the two germline ends. This CDR3 has 11 amino acids. The germline V gene has CDR1 LNHDA and CDR2 SQIVND (reference sequence). In DNA, the CDR3 is TGTGCCAGTAGTTGGGCCAGGAGAGCTTTCTTT. Its protein is CASSWARRAFF.

The chain uses TRBV11-2 and TRBJ2-3; 10 positions agree with TRBD1. Losses at the gene ends were 0 bases for V and 6 bases for J; bases not matched to a gene: 3. In germline, CDR1 is SGHAT, CDR2 FQNNGV. The CDR3 loop spans 15 amino acids. CDR3 nucleotides: TGTGCCAGCAGCTTAGATGGGGGACAGGGGGATACGCAGTATTTT. It yields the protein CASSLDGGQGDTQYF.

This clonotype was found many times. The chain recombines TRBV6-5 with TRBJ1-1; TRBD1 agrees at 7 bases. Germline CDR1 is MNHEY and CDR2 is SVGAGI. After removal of 2 bases from V and 6 bases from J, the junction contained 3 bases not matched to a gene. The CDR3 has 13 amino acids. CDR3 in DNA: TGTGCCAGCAGTTACGACAGGGAGGCTGAAGCTTTCTTT. It yields the protein CASSYDREAEAFF.

The sample holds many counts of this clonotype. The J gene is TRBJ2-7, the V gene TRBV28, with D perhaps matching TRBD1 (6 bases). Germline CDR1 and CDR2: MDHEN and SYDVKM. The V and J ends lost 4 bases and 1 base respectively, with 11 bases between them. The CDR3 loop spans 14 amino acids. Here the CDR3 reads CASSSHRDSYEQYF. The CDR3 region has the DNA TGTGCCAGCAGTTCACACAGGGATTCCTACGAGCAGTACTTC.

This clonotype was detected ten times or more. The rearrangement links TRBV7-2 to TRBJ1-4; tentative D call: TRBD1 (5 bases). Per germline, CDR1 SGHTA and CDR2 FQGNSA. The CDR3 has 14 residues. V gave up 0 bases and J gave up 7 bases, with 9 bases separating them. CDR3 protein: CASSLAQGGEKLFF. The CDR3 DNA sequence: TGTGCCAGCAGCTTAGCTCAGGGCGGTGAAAAACTGTTTTTT. Together with reference TRBV7-2 and TRBJ1-4, the CDR3 gives the full variable domain: GAGVSQSPSNKVTEKGKDVELRCDPISGHTALYWYRQSLGQGLEFLIYFQGNSAPDKSGLPSDRFSAERTGGSVSTLTIQRTQQEDSAVYLCASSLAQGGEKLFFGSGTQLSVL.

The table lists this clonotype with many counts. The chain recombines TRBV13 with TRBJ1-1; D is undetermined. Trimming removed 2 bases from V and 1 base from J, with 8 bases in between. Germline V CDR1 and CDR2: PRHDT, FYEKMQ (reference sequence). This CDR3 region has 14 residues. CDR3 sequence: CASSLPGENTEAFF. The DNA for the CDR3 is TGTGCCAGCAGCTTACCCGGAGAGAACACTGAAGCTTTCTTT.

About this clonotype itself: With a much larger clone just one base away, this may be a read error. CDR3 in amino acids: CASSIGTGTAYNSPLHF. As DNA, the CDR3 is TGTGCCAGCAGCATAGGGACAGGGACTGCCTATAATTCACCCCTCCACTTT. The chain is built from TRBV2 and TRBJ1-6, with 9 positions matching TRBD1. The CDR3 contains 17 residues. The V gene end was trimmed by 6 bases and the J gene end by 2 bases; junction bases not matched to a gene: 8. Germline V CDR1 and CDR2: SNHLY, FYNNEI.

In this sample, this clonotype turned up a few times. V and J are TRBV5-1 and TRBJ1-5; D gene ambiguous. The CDR3 totals 14 residues. The germline V gene has CDR1 SGHRS and CDR2 YFSETQ. Trimming stripped 0 bases from V and 6 bases from J, with 10 bases between. CDR3 region: CASSLEEAGQPQHF. CDR3 bases: TGCGCCAGCAGCTTGGAGGAGGCGGGTCAGCCCCAGCATTTT.

This rearrangement joins TRBV6-1 to TRBJ1-1, with D unresolved. Germline V CDR1 and CDR2: MNHNS, SASEGT. The CDR3 length is 13 residues. V lost 9 bases and J lost 1, with 12 bases in between. CDR3 protein: CASTPGENTEAFF. The CDR3 DNA reads TGTGCCAGTACCCCCGGAGAGAACACTGAAGCTTTCTTT.

This clonotype came up a few times. This chain connects TRBV30 to TRBJ1-2; 10 bases fit TRBD1. There are 14 residues in the CDR3. Germline V gives CDR1 GTSNPN, CDR2 SVGIG (reference sequence). The V and J ends lost 1 base and 7 bases, in that order; junction bases with no gene match: 6. This chain's CDR3 is CAWSGDRGVRGYTF. The CDR3 DNA is TGTGCCTGGAGTGGGGACAGGGGAGTACGTGGCTACACCTTC.

This clonotype came up a few times. The rearrangement links TRBV2 to TRBJ2-7; D possibly corresponds to TRBD2 (6 bases). V lost 1 base and J lost 7, with 14 bases in between. The CDR3 covers 14 residues. The germline V gene has CDR1 SNHLY and CDR2 FYNNEI. The CDR3 nucleotides are TGTGCCAGCAGTGAAGATGGGGGGTTGTGGGAGCAGTACTTC. This translates into CASSEDGGLWEQYF.

This clonotype was found many times. The chain has TRBV27 and TRBJ1-6; no reliable D call. Per germline, CDR1 MNHEY and CDR2 SMNVEV (reference sequence). The CDR3 is 18 amino acids. Trimming shortened V by 0 bases and J by 2 bases, and 14 bases separated the two germline ends. Here the CDR3 DNA reads TGTGCCAGCAGTTTATCATCCTCCTGGGTTGCCTATAATTCACCCCTCCACTTT. This gives the protein CASSLSSSWVAYNSPLHF.

The chain joins TRBV14 to TRBJ1-1, with D unclear. V lost 4 bases and J lost 0, with 18 bases in between. CDR3 size: 17 residues. CDR1 and CDR2 (germline): SGHDN, FVKESK. The CDR3 bases are TGTGCCAGCAGCCGAGGGCCCCGAACCTCTTTGAACACTGAAGCTTTCTTT. It is translated as CASSRGPRTSLNTEAFF.

The sample holds many counts of this clonotype. The chain employs TRBV12-3 or TRBV12-4 and TRBJ2-7; 8 positions agree with TRBD2. CDR3 length: 14 amino acids. V was clipped by 4 bases and J by 7 bases; unmatched bases: 9. The CDR3 DNA sequence: TGTGCCAGCAGTTCGGGAGGGCCCTCGCAAGAGCAGTACTTC. Protein product: CASSSGGPSQEQYF.

At least ten counts were recorded for this clonotype. This chain joins TRBV5-1 and TRBJ2-6; D remains unclear. Germline V gene data show CDR1 as SGHRS and CDR2 as YFSETQ. V lost 2 bases, J lost 0 bases, and 12 bases lay in between. CDR3 length: 17 residues. CDR3 bases: TGCGCCAGCAGCTTAGAAGGGTCCAGCTCTGGGGCCAACGTCCTGACTTTC. Amino acids: CASSLEGSSSGANVLTF.

A remark on this clonotype: One base away lies a much larger clone, so this may be a sequencing read error. J is TRBJ1-1 and V is TRBV3-1; 7 bases align to TRBD1. The germline V gene encodes CDR1 LGHDT and CDR2 YNNKEL (reference sequence). The CDR3 covers 13 residues. The CDR3 DNA is TGTGCCAGCAACCAACCAGGGGGCACTGAAGCTTTCTTT. Amino acids: CASNQPGGTEAFF. The variable domain in full, with the rest retrieved from reference TRBV3-1 and TRBJ1-1, is DTAVSQTPKYLVTQMGNDKSIKCEQNLGHDTMYWYKQDSKKFLKIMFSYNNKELIINETVPNRFSPKSPDKAHLNLHINSLELGDSAVYFCASNQPGGTEAFFGQGTRLTVV.

The V and J genes are TRBV12-3 or TRBV12-4 and TRBJ2-2, with TRBD1 identical over 11 bases. V gave up 2 bases and J gave up 5 bases; unmatched junction bases: 4. The CDR3 is 16 residues long. The chain's CDR3 is CASSLRGTGGTGELFF. The DNA for the CDR3 is TGTGCCAGCAGTTTAAGGGGGACAGGGGGTACCGGGGAGCTGTTTTTT.

This clonotype was seen repeatedly, ten times or more. CDR3 coding DNA: TGTGCCAGCAGTACAAGCGGGAGCGACTACGAGCAGTACTTC. Translated: CASSTSGSDYEQYF. The V and J genes are TRBV6-1 and TRBJ2-7; the match to TRBD2 covers 8 bases. The V gene end was trimmed by 5 bases and the J gene end by 3 bases; junction bases not matched to a gene: 6. CDR3 size: 14 residues. The germline CDR1 and CDR2 sequences are MNHNS and SASEGT.

This clonotype was seen repeatedly, ten times or more. This chain links TRBV7-2 with TRBJ2-5; D is perhaps TRBD2 (5 bases). The CDR3 consists of 13 residues. The germline V gene encodes CDR1 SGHTA and CDR2 FQGNSA. The V end was cut by 8 bases, the J end by 5 bases, with 15 bases between. The CDR3 loop reads CASLASLVETQYF. DNA of the CDR3: TGTGCCAGCTTAGCGTCCCTGGTCGAGACCCAGTACTTC. Drawing the rest from reference TRBV7-2 and TRBJ2-5, the complete variable domain is GAGVSQSPSNKVTEKGKDVELRCDPISGHTALYWYRQSLGQGLEFLIYFQGNSAPDKSGLPSDRFSAERTGGSVSTLTIQRTQQEDSAVYLCASLASLVETQYFGPGTRLLVL.

This clonotype was detected many times. The CDR3 coding sequence is TGTGCCAGCAGCTTACAGGGGCGGGCCAACGTCCTGACTTTC. Encoded protein: CASSLQGRANVLTF. This chain links TRBV7-8 with TRBJ2-6; maybe TRBD1 (6 bases). The germline V and J ends were trimmed by 2 bases and 5 bases, with 7 bases remaining between them. CDR1 and CDR2 from the germline V gene are SGHVS and FQNEAQ. The CDR3 covers 14 residues.

This clonotype was recorded at least ten times. The chain has TRBV6-1 and TRBJ2-7; 8 nucleotides match TRBD2. This CDR3 is 20 amino acids long. The trim removed 2 bases at V and 0 bases at J, leaving 18 bases unmatched. Germline V gene data show CDR1 as MNHNS and CDR2 as SASEGT. The CDR3 sequence is CASSERRRLAGGRSSYEQYF. CDR3 nucleotide sequence: TGTGCCAGCAGTGAAAGACGAAGGCTAGCGGGCGGAAGAAGCTCCTACGAGCAGTACTTC.

There are a few counts of this clonotype. The chain uses TRBV18 and TRBJ1-1; TRBD1 matches 12 bases. Looked up from germline, CDR1 is KGHSH and CDR2 is LQKENI. The CDR3 has 16 amino acids. V dropped 6 bases and J dropped 5; count of bases not matched to a gene: 10. The CDR3 sequence is CASSPGQGATWTEAFF. In DNA form, the CDR3 reads TGTGCCAGCTCCCCGGGACAGGGGGCCACGTGGACTGAAGCTTTCTTT.